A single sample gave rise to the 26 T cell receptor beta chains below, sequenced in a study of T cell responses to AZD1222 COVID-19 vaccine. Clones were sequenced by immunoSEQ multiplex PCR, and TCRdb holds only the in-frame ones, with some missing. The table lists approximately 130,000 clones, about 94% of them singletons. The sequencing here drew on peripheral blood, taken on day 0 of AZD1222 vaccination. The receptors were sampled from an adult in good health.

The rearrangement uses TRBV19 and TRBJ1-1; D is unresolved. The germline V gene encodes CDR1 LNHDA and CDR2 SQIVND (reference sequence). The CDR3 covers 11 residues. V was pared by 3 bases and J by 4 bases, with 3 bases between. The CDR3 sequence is CASSMVTEAFF. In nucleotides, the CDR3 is TGTGCCAGTAGTATGGTCACTGAAGCTTTCTTT.

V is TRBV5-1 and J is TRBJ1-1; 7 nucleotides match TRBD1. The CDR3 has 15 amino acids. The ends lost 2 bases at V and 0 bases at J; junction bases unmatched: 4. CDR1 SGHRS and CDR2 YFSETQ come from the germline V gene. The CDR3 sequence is CASSFTGVLNTEAFF. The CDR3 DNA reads TGCGCCAGCAGCTTCACAGGGGTATTGAACACTGAAGCTTTCTTT.

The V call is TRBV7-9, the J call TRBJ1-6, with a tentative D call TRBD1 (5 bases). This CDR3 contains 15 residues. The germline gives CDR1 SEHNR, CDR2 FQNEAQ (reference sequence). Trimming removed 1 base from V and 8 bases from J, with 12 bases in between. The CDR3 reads CASSLGAGSHSPLHF. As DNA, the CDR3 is TGTGCCAGCAGCTTAGGGGCAGGGTCGCATTCACCCCTCCACTTT.

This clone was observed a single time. CDR3 residues: CASSRDKAVRFF. CDR3 bases: TGTGCCAGCAGTCGGGACAAGGCGGTTCGATTCTTT. V gene TRBV7-2 combines with J gene TRBJ1-1; the D gene is possibly TRBD1 (6 bases). Trimming removed 6 bases at V and 14 bases at J, with 19 bases between. The CDR3 consists of 12 residues. Germline CDR1 reads SGHTA; CDR2 reads FQGNSA.

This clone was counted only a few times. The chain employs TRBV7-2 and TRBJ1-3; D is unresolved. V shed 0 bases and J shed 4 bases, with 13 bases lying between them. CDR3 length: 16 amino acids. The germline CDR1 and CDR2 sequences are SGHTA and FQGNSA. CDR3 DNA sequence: TGTGCCAGCAGCTTAGCGGCTGGACTTGGGGGAAACACCATATATTTT. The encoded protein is CASSLAAGLGGNTIYF.

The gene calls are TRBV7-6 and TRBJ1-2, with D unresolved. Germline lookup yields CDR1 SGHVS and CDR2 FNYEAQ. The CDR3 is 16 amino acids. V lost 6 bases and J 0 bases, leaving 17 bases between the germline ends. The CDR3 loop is CASSPRRDGSNYGYTF. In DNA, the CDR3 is TGTGCCAGCAGTCCACGCCGCGACGGTTCTAACTATGGCTACACCTTC. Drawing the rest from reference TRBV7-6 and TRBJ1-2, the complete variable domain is GAGVSQSPRYKVTKRGQDVALRCDPISGHVSLYWYRQALGQGPEFLTYFNYEAQQDKSGLPNDRFSAERPEGSISTLTIQRTEQRDSAMYRCASSPRRDGSNYGYTFGSGTRLTVV.

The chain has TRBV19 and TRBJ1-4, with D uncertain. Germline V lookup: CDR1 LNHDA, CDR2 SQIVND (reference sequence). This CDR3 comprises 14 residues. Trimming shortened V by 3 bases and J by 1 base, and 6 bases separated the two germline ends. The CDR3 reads CASSMGITNEKLFF. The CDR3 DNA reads TGTGCCAGTAGTATGGGAATAACTAATGAAAAACTGTTTTTT.

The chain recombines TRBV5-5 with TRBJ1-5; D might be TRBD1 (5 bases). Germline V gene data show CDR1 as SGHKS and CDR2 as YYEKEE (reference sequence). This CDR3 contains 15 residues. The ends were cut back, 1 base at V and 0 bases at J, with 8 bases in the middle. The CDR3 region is CASSLLGGSNQPQHF. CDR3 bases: TGTGCCAGCAGCTTGCTCGGGGGTAGCAATCAGCCCCAGCATTTT.

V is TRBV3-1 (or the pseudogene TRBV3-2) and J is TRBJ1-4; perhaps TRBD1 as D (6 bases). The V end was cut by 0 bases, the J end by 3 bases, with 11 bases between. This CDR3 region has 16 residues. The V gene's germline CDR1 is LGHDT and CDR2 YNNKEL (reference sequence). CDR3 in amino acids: CASSQDQGFANEKLFF. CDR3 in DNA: TGTGCCAGCAGCCAAGATCAGGGGTTTGCTAATGAAAAACTGTTTTTT.

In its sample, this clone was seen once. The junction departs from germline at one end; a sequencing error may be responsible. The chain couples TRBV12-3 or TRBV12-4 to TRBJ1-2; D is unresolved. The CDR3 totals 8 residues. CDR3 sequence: CASSPGRF. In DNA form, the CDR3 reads TGTGCCAGCAGCCCCGGCCGCTTC.

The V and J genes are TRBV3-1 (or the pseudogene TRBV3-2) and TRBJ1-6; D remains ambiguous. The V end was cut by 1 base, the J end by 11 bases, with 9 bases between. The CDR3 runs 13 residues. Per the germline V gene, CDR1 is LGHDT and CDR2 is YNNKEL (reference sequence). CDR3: CASSQAGSAPLHF. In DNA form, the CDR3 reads TGTGCCAGCAGCCAAGCCGGGTCGGCACCCCTCCACTTT.

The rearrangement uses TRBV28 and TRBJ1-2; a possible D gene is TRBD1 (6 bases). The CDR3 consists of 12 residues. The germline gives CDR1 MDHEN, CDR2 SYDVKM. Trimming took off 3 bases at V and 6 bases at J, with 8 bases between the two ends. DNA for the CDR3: TGTGCCAGCAGTTTCGGACAGCATGGCTACACCTTC. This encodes CASSFGQHGYTF.

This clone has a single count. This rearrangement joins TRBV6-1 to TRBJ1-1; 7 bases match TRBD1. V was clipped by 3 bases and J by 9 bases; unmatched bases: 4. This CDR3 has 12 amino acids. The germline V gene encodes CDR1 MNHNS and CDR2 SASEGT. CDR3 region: CASSERGQKAFF. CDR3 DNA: TGTGCCAGCAGTGAGAGGGGGCAAAAAGCTTTCTTT.

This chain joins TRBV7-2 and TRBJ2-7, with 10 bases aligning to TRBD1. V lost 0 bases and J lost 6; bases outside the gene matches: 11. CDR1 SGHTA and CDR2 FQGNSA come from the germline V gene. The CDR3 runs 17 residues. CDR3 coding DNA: TGTGCCAGCAGCTTAGCGTTAGGGACAGGGGACTTGATCGAGCAGTACTTC. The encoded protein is CASSLALGTGDLIEQYF.

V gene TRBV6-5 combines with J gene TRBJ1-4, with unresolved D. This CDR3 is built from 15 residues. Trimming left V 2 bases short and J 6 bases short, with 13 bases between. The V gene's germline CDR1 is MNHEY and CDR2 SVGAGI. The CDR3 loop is CASSYIPQNYEKLFF. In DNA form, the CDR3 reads TGTGCCAGCAGTTACATCCCCCAGAACTATGAAAAACTGTTTTTT.

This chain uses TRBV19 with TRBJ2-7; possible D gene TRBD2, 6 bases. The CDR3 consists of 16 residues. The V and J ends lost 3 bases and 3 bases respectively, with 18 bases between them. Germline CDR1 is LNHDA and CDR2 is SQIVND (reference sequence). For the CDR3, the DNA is TGTGCCAGTAGTATTGGGGGGTACCGAGCCGGCTACGAGCAGTACTTC. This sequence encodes CASSIGGYRAGYEQYF.

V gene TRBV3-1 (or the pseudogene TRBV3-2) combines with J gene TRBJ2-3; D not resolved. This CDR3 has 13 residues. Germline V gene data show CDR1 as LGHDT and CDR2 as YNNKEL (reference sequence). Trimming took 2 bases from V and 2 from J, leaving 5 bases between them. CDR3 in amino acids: CASSQPNTDTQYF. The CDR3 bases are TGTGCCAGCAGCCAACCCAACACAGATACGCAGTATTTT.

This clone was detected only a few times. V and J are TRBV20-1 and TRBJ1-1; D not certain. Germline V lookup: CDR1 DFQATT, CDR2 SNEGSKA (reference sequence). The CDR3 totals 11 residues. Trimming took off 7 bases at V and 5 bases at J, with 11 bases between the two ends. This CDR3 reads CSVNPGTEAFF. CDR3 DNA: TGCAGTGTAAACCCTGGGACTGAAGCTTTCTTT.

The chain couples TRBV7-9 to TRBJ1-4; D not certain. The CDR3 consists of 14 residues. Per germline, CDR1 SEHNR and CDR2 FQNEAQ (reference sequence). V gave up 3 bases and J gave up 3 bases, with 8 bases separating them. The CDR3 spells CASSLWSSNEKLFF. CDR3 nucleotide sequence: TGTGCCAGCAGCTTGTGGTCGTCTAATGAAAAACTGTTTTTT.

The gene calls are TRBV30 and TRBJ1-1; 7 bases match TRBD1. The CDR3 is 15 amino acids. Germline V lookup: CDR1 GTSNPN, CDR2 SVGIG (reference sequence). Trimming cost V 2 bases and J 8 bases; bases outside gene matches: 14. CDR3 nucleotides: TGTGCCTGGAGTCCACCTGACAGGGAAATAGGGGAAGCTTTCTTT. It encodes CAWSPPDREIGEAFF.

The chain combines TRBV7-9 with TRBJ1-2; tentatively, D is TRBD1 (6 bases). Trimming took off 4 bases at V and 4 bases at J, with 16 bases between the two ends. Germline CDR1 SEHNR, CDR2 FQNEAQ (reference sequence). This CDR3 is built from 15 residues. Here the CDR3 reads CASSSHARGGYGYTF. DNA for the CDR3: TGTGCCAGCAGCTCCCATGCCAGGGGTGGCTATGGCTACACCTTC.

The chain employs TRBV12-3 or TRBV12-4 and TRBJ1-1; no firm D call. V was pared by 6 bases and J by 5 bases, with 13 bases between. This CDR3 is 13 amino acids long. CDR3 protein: CASSWLGRTEAFF. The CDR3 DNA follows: TGTGCCAGCAGCTGGCTGGGGAGGACTGAAGCTTTCTTT.

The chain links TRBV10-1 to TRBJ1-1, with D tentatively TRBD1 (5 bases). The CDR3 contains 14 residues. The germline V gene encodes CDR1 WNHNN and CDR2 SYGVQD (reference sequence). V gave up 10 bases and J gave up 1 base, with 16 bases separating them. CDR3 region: CAIRHGGQNTEAFF. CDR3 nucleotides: TGCGCCATCCGTCACGGGGGTCAGAACACTGAAGCTTTCTTT.

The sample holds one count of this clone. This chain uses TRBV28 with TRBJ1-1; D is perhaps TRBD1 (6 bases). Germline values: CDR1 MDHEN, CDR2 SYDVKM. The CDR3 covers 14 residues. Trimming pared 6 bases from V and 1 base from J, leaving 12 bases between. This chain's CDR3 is CASSSGHPNTEAFF. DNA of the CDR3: TGTGCCAGCAGCTCGGGACACCCGAACACTGAAGCTTTCTTT.

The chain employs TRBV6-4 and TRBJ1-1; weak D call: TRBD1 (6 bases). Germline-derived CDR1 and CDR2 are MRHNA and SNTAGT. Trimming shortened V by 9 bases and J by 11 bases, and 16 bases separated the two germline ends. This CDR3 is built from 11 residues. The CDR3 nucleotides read TGTGCCAGAAGGGGGGCTTTCAGGGCTTTCTTT. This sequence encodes CARRGAFRAFF.

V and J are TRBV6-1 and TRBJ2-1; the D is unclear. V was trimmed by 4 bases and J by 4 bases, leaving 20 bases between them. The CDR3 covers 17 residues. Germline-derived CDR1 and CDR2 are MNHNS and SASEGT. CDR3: CASSVSPIAGPYNEQFF. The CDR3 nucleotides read TGTGCCAGCAGTGTTAGCCCCATAGCTGGGCCTTACAATGAGCAGTTCTTC.